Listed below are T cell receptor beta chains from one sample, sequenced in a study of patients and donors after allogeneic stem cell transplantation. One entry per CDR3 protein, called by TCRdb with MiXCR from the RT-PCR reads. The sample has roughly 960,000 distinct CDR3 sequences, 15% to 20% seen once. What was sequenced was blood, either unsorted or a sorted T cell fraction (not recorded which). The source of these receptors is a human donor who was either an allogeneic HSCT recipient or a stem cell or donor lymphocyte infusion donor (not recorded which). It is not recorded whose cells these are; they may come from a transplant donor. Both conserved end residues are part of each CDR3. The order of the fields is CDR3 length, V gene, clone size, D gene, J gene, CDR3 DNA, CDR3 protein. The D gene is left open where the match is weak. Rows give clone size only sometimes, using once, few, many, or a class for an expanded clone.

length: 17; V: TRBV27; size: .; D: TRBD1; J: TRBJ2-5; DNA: TGTGCCAGCAGTTTATCGATTCAGTGGGGACAGTTGGAGACCCAGTACTTC; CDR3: CASSLSIQWGQLETQYF
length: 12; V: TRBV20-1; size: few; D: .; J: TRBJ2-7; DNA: TGCAGTGCCACCACCGGGTACTACGAGCAGTACTTC; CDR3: CSATTGYYEQYF
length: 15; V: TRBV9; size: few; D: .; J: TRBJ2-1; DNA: TGTGCCAGCAGCGTAGACGGAATTTCCTACAATGAGCAGTTCTTC; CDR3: CASSVDGISYNEQFF
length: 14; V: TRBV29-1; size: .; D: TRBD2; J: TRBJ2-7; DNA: TGCAGCGTCGAAGAATTTAGCGGGGTTGACGAGCAGTACTTC; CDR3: CSVEEFSGVDEQYF
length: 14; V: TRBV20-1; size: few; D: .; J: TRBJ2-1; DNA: TGCAGTGCAATAAAGACAGGTGCCTACAATGAGCAGTTCTTC; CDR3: CSAIKTGAYNEQFF
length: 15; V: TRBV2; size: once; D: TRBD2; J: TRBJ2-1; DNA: TGTGCCAGCAGCGCCACTAGCGGGGGGGCCTTTGAGCAGTTCTTC; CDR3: CASSATSGGAFEQFF
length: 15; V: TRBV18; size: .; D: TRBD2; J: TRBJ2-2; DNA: TGTGCCAGCTCCAACCAGACAGCGGGAAGCGGGGAGCTGTTTTTT; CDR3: CASSNQTAGSGELFF
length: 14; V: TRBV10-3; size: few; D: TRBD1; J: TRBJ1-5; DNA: TGTGCCATGTCCGCGACAGGGGGGAATCAGCCCCAGCATTTT; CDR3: CAMSATGGNQPQHF
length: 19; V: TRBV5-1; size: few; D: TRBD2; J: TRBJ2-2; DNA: TGCGCCAGCAGCTCCTACGGGACTAGCGGGGGGTCGAACACCGGGGAGCTGTTTTTT; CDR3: CASSSYGTSGGSNTGELFF
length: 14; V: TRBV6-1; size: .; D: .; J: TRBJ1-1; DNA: TGTGCCAGCAGGTCCAAAACAGCGAACACTGAAGCTTTCTTT; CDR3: CASRSKTANTEAFF
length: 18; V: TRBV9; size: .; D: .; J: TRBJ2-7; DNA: TGTGCCAGCACCGTAGCCCTCAACGACCGGACCTCCTCCTACGAGCAGTACTTC; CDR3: CASTVALNDRTSSYEQYF
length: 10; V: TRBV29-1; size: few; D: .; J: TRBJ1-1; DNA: TGCAGCGGGATCGACACTGAAGCTTTCTTT; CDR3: CSGIDTEAFF
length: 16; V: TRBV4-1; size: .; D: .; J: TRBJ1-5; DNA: TGCGCCAGCAGCCAGAGCGTTCTTCATAGCAATCAGCCCCAGCATTTT; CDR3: CASSQSVLHSNQPQHF
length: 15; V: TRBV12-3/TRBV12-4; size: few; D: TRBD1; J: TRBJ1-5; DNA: TGTGCCAGCAGCGTCGGGACAGGGGTACGGCAGCCCCAGCATTTT; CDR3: CASSVGTGVRQPQHF
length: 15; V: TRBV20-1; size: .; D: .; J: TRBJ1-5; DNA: TGCAGTGCTAGAATCCGAGGGAGGGGTAATCAGCCCCAGCATTTT; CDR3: CSARIRGRGNQPQHF
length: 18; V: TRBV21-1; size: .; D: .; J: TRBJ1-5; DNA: TGTGCCAGCAGCAAAACGAATCCCGGGTCCCCGAGGAATCAGCCCCAGCATTTT; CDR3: CASSKTNPGSPRNQPQHF
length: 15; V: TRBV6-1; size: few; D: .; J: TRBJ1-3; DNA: TGTGCCAGCAGACCCGACAAACTCTCTGGAAACACCATATATTTT; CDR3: CASRPDKLSGNTIYF
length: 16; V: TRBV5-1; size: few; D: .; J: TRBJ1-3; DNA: TGCGCCAGCAGCTTGGATAGCGGCCTGTCGGGAAACACCATATATTTT; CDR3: CASSLDSGLSGNTIYF
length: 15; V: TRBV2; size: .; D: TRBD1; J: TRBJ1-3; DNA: TGTGCCAGCAGGCAGACAGGGGCCGGAGGAAACACCATATATTTT; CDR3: CASRQTGAGGNTIYF
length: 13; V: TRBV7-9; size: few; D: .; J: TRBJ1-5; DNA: TGTGCCAGCAGCTACATAGGGGGTCAGCCCCAGCATTTT; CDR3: CASSYIGGQPQHF
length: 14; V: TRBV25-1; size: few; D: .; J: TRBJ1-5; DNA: TGTGCCAGCACGGGGGTGGGAGCCGGTCAGCCCCAGCATTTT; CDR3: CASTGVGAGQPQHF
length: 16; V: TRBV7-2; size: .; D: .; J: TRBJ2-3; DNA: TGTGCCAGCAGCTTATCCCAGGCGGACGAGTCAGATACGCAGTATTTT; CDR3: CASSLSQADESDTQYF
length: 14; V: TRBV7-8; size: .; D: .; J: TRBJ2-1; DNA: TGTGCCAGCAGCTTACGACAGGAGGGGAATGAGCAGTTCTTC; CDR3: CASSLRQEGNEQFF
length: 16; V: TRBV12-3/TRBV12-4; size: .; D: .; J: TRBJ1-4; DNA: TGTGCCAGCAGGGCCAGGGGATTAGGAACTAATGAAAAACTGTTTTTT; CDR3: CASRARGLGTNEKLFF
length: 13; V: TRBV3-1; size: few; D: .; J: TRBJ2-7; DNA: TGTGCCAGCAGCCAAGATGTGGGCCCAGAGCAGTACTTC; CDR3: CASSQDVGPEQYF
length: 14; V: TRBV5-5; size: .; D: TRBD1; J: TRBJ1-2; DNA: TGTGCCAGCACCCCAGAGGACAGGGGACGTGGCTACACCTTC; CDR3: CASTPEDRGRGYTF
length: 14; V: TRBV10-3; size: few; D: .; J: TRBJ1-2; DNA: TGTGCCATCAGCCTCCTCCGGGGGGGCTATGGCTACACCTTC; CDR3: CAISLLRGGYGYTF
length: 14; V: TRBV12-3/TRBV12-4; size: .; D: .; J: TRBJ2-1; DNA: TGTGCCAGCATCCCGAGCGGACCCTACAATGAGCAGTTCTTC; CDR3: CASIPSGPYNEQFF
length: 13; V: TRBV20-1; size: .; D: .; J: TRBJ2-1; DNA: TGCAGTGTAGGGCGGTCAAAGGGCAATGAGCAGTTCTTC; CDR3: CSVGRSKGNEQFF